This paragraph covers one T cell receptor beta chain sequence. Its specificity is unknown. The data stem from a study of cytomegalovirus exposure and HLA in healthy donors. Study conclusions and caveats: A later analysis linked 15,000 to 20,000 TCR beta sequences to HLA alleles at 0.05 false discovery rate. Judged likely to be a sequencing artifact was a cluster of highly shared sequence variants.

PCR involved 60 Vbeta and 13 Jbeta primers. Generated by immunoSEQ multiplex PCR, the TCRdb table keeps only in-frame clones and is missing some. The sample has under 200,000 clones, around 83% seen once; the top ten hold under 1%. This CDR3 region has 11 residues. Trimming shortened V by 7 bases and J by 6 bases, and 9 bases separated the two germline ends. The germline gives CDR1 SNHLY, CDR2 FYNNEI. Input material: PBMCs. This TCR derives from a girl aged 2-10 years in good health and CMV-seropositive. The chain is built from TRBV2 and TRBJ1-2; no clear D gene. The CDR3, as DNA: TGTGCCAGCATGGCGGCCGATGGCTACACCTTC. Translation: CASMAADGYTF.